This T cell receptor beta chain was found in a study of OX40 agonist ivuxolimab in advanced cancers. Assay: immunoSEQ multiplex PCR; the TCRdb copy retains only in-frame clones and omits some. The sample consists of about 84,000 clones, 94% of them appearing once. Germline values: CDR1 SGHAT, CDR2 FQNNGV. The CDR3 is 15 amino acids. Trimming left V 0 bases short and J 7 bases short, with 15 bases between. The chain has TRBV11-2 and TRBJ1-2, with TRBD1 as a possible D gene (6 bases). Sequenced here: CD4+ or CD8+ T cells sorted from blood, sampled in a trial of the OX40 agonist ivuxolimab. This TCR was sampled from an adult with an advanced solid tumor such as melanoma, head and neck, liver or kidney cancer. CDR3 DNA: TGTGCCAGCAGCTTAGATGTACAGGGAGGTAGTGGCTACACCTTC. Amino acids: CASSLDVQGGSGYTF.